The 20 T cell receptor beta chains given below trace back to one sample, sequenced in a study of a mutant IDH1 vaccine in newly diagnosed glioma. Time point described: week 23, last vaccination. Every vaccine dose comprised 300 ug of mutant IDH1 20-mer peptide plus topical imiquimod. No antigen is known for these receptors. The protocol was immunoSEQ multiplex PCR, while the TCRdb copy is restricted to in-frame clones and leaves out a portion. The table has tens of thousands of clones, approximately 84% seen once. The sequences come from PBMCs, collected from a glioma patient whose treatment included an IDH1 peptide vaccine. The receptors were gathered from a young man with glioma.

J is TRBJ1-5 and V is TRBV7-8, with no clear D. V dropped 1 base and J dropped 7 bases, with 5 bases sitting between them. This CDR3 region has 12 residues. Germline V gene lookup returns CDR1 SGHVS and CDR2 FQNEAQ. CDR3 protein: CASSLDTQPQHF. In nucleotides, the CDR3 is TGTGCCAGCAGCTTAGATACGCAGCCCCAGCATTTT.

The gene calls are TRBV4-1 and TRBJ1-1; a possible D gene is TRBD1 (5 bases). Germline CDR1 and CDR2: MGHRA and YSYEKL. V dropped 2 bases and J dropped 2 bases, with 12 bases sitting between them. CDR3 length: 15 residues. CDR3 coding DNA: TGCGCCAGCAGCCAACCTAGGAGGGGTAACACTGAAGCTTTCTTT. Its translation: CASSQPRRGNTEAFF.

The gene calls are TRBV5-5 and TRBJ2-2, with D tentatively TRBD2 (6 bases). V dropped 2 bases and J dropped 4 bases, with 12 bases sitting between them. CDR1 is SGHKS, CDR2 YYEKEE, per germline (reference sequence). The CDR3 length is 15 residues. CDR3 in amino acids: CASSFGGGLTGELFF. For the CDR3, the DNA is TGTGCCAGCAGCTTTGGGGGAGGACTCACCGGGGAGCTGTTTTTT.

The chain joins TRBV6-5 to TRBJ1-6, with D possibly matching TRBD1 (5 bases). Germline CDR1 reads MNHEY; CDR2 reads SVGAGI. The CDR3 sequence is 14 residues long. The V and J ends lost 5 bases and 7 bases respectively, with 12 bases between them. CDR3 DNA: TGTGCCAGCAGTCTCGGGACGAGGAATTCACCCCTCCACTTT. This sequence encodes CASSLGTRNSPLHF.

V and J are TRBV7-9 and TRBJ1-4, with TRBD1 matching 8 bases. J was trimmed by 7 bases and V by 2 bases; bases with no gene match: 3. The CDR3 consists of 14 residues. Germline V gene lookup returns CDR1 SEHNR and CDR2 FQNEAQ (reference sequence). For the CDR3, the DNA is TGTGCCAGCAGCTTACAGGGGGCGCTTGAAAAACTGTTTTTT. Its translation is CASSLQGALEKLFF.

This chain joins TRBV5-4 and TRBJ1-2; D remains unclear. CDR1 and CDR2 from the germline V gene are SGHNT and YYREEE (reference sequence). V gave up 0 bases and J gave up 5 bases, with 17 bases separating them. There are 16 residues in the CDR3. In DNA, the CDR3 is TGTGCCAGCAGCTTGGAGAAGGGTTCATCTCCATATGGCTACACCTTC. It codes for CASSLEKGSSPYGYTF.

The rearrangement uses TRBV14 and TRBJ1-6; 8 nucleotides agree with TRBD1. The CDR3 sequence is 16 residues long. The junction had 7 bases not matched to a gene; V was cut back by 3 bases and J by 6 bases. Germline CDR1 is SGHDN and CDR2 is FVKESK. For the CDR3, the DNA is TGTGCCAGCAGCCATCTCGGACAGGGAGGTAATTCACCCCTCCACTTT. This gives the protein CASSHLGQGGNSPLHF.

The chain recombines TRBV6-6 with TRBJ2-3; D not resolved. Germline loops: CDR1 MNHNY, CDR2 SVGAGI (reference sequence). The V end was cut by 2 bases, the J end by 2 bases, with 5 bases between. The CDR3 has 13 amino acids. CDR3: CASSYRDTDTQYF. Here the CDR3 DNA reads TGTGCCAGCAGTTACAGGGACACAGATACGCAGTATTTT.

This rearrangement joins TRBV29-1 to TRBJ2-1; tentatively, D is TRBD1 (6 bases). The V end lost 1 base, the J end lost 9 bases, and 16 bases lay between the germline ends. Per the germline V gene, CDR1 is SQVTM and CDR2 is ANQGSEA. This CDR3 has 14 residues. The CDR3 DNA is TGCAGCGTTGAAGGCCCTAGAGAGGGGGTTGAGCAGTTCTTC. Translating gives CSVEGPREGVEQFF.

V gene TRBV9 combines with J gene TRBJ2-2; D unclear. This CDR3 is built from 15 residues. Germline V gives CDR1 SGDLS, CDR2 YYNGEE. Deletions cut 0 bases from V and 2 bases from J, with 8 bases between. DNA for the CDR3: TGTGCCAGCAGCGTAGACGCCAGAAACACCGGGGAGCTGTTTTTT. Translated, it gives CASSVDARNTGELFF. Variable domain in full (rest from reference TRBV9 and TRBJ2-2): DSGVTQTPKHLITATGQRVTLRCSPRSGDLSVYWYQQSLDQGLQFLIQYYNGEERAKGNILERFSAQQFPDLHSELNLSSLELGDSALYFCASSVDARNTGELFFGEGSRLTVL.

V usage is TRBV4-1 and J usage is TRBJ1-1; 7 bases agree with TRBD1. The germline gives CDR1 MGHRA, CDR2 YSYEKL. CDR3 length: 14 residues. Germline trimming cut 3 bases from V and 0 bases from J; bases unmatched to any gene: 1. CDR3 nucleotides: TGCGCCAGCAGCCAGGGACAGATGAACACTGAAGCTTTCTTT. This codes for CASSQGQMNTEAFF.

The genes are TRBV4-1 and TRBJ2-7, with a tentative D call TRBD1 (7 bases). Deletions cut 1 base from V and 3 bases from J, with 10 bases between. The length of the CDR3 is 14 residues. CDR1 and CDR2 from the germline V gene are MGHRA and YSYEKL. Here the CDR3 DNA reads TGCGCCAGCAGCCAAGGCGGGACAGTCTACGAGCAGTACTTC. It specifies CASSQGGTVYEQYF.

The rearrangement uses TRBV15 and TRBJ1-1; D remains unclear. The germline gives CDR1 LNHNV, CDR2 YYDKDF (reference sequence). V was clipped by 0 bases and J by 3 bases, with 5 bases between them. The CDR3 has 13 residues. DNA of the CDR3: TGTGCCACCAGCAGAGATATTGACACTGAAGCTTTCTTT. Translation: CATSRDIDTEAFF.

This clone appeared once. The chain employs TRBV6-1 and TRBJ1-1; D is unresolved. The germline V gene encodes CDR1 MNHNS and CDR2 SASEGT. The CDR3 extends over 11 amino acids. The V end was cut by 7 bases, the J end by 1 base, with 4 bases between. The CDR3 DNA sequence: TGTGCCAGCATCGGGAACACTGAAGCTTTCTTT. Translated, it gives CASIGNTEAFF.

There are a few counts of this clone. The chain has TRBV5-1 and TRBJ1-1; D uncertain. The V gene lost 0 bases and the J gene lost 0 bases, with 12 bases spanning the gap. There are 16 residues in the CDR3. Looked up from germline, CDR1 is SGHRS and CDR2 is YFSETQ. Here the CDR3 DNA reads TGCGCCAGCAGCTTGGGATTTTTGGGGATGAACACTGAAGCTTTCTTT. Translated: CASSLGFLGMNTEAFF.

There are a few counts of this clone. The J gene is TRBJ1-5, the V gene TRBV21-1. TRBV21-1 is a pseudogene segment. The CDR3 has 14 amino acids. The CDR3: CASWRAFTIQPQHF. CDR3 sequence (DNA): TGTGCCAGCTGGCGGGCCTTTACAATTCAGCCCCAGCATTTT.

The genes are TRBV4-1 and TRBJ1-3; maybe TRBD1 (6 bases). Looked up from germline, CDR1 is MGHRA and CDR2 is YSYEKL. The CDR3 is 17 residues long. V was trimmed by 6 bases and J by 4 bases, leaving 22 bases between them. The CDR3 sequence: CASSLGAGELTGNTIYF. In DNA form, the CDR3 reads TGCGCCAGCAGTCTAGGGGCAGGGGAATTGACAGGAAACACCATATATTTT.

The chain has TRBV5-4 and TRBJ1-1, with D uncertain. CDR1 and CDR2 (germline): SGHNT, YYREEE (reference sequence). The CDR3 totals 15 residues. Trimming removed 1 base from V and 3 bases from J, with 13 bases in between. The CDR3 reads CASSLSRPLDTEAFF. The CDR3 region has the DNA TGTGCCAGCAGCTTGTCCAGGCCCCTGGACACTGAAGCTTTCTTT. Complete variable domain (other parts from reference TRBV5-4 and TRBJ1-1): ETGVTQSPTHLIKTRGQQVTLRCSSQSGHNTVSWYQQALGQGPQFIFQYYREEENGRGNFPPRFSGLQFPNYSSELNVNALELDDSALYLCASSLSRPLDTEAFFGQGTRLTVV.

This chain joins TRBV7-9 and TRBJ2-7; the match to TRBD1 covers 7 bases. Germline lookup yields CDR1 SEHNR and CDR2 FQNEAQ (reference sequence). Trimming at V came to 0 bases and at J to 0 bases, leaving 2 bases not matched to a gene. CDR3 length equals 15 residues. The CDR3 bases are TGTGCCAGCAGCTTAGCCAGGGGGATCTCCTACGAGCAGTACTTC. Encoded protein: CASSLARGISYEQYF. The full variable domain, rest sourced from reference TRBV7-9 and TRBJ2-7, is DTGVSQNPRHKITKRGQNVTFRCDPISEHNRLYWYRQTLGQGPEFLTYFQNEAQLEKSRLLSDRFSAERPKGSFSTLEIQRTEQGDSAMYLCASSLARGISYEQYFGPGTRLTVT.

The CDR3 sequence is CASSINRATNEKLFF. The CDR3 region has the DNA TGTGCCAGCAGCATTAACAGAGCAACTAATGAAAAACTGTTTTTT. The rearrangement uses TRBV7-9 and TRBJ1-4; D not resolved. V was shortened by 5 bases and J by 0 bases, with 10 bases between the two germline ends. This CDR3 has 15 residues. CDR1 SEHNR and CDR2 FQNEAQ come from the germline V gene (reference sequence).